Presented here are 5 T cell receptor beta chains from one specimen sequenced in a study of T cells in Graves' hyperthyroidism and ophthalmopathy. Amplification of TCR beta CDR3 regions was performed using RNA transcripts as template. First-round RT-PCR targeting the TCR CDR3 was performed with the HTBI primer set. TCRdb reprocessed the multiplex PCR reads with MiXCR, giving one entry per CDR3 protein. The data hold about 360,000 distinct CDR3 sequences, with 13% observed a single time. The sequencing input was blood. These receptors were obtained from a woman aged 18-29 years with Graves' hyperthyroidism.

This clonotype appeared many times. The V and J genes are TRBV20-1 and TRBJ2-7; D tentatively fits TRBD1 or TRBD2 (5 bases each). The CDR3 is 16 residues long. Germline V gives CDR1 DFQATT, CDR2 SNEGSKA (reference sequence). Trimming cost V 4 bases and J 2 bases, with 21 bases left between them. The CDR3 sequence: CSATPVPTGTAYEQYF. DNA for the CDR3: TGCAGTGCTACCCCGGTCCCCACCGGGACCGCCTACGAGCAGTACTTC.

This clonotype was detected many times. The chain links TRBV29-1 to TRBJ2-3, with D perhaps assigned TRBD1 or TRBD2 (5 bases each). This CDR3 is built from 15 residues. The V gene lost 6 bases and the J gene lost 2 bases, with 18 bases spanning the gap. Germline lookup yields CDR1 SQVTM and CDR2 ANQGSEA. The CDR3 sequence is CSVEPGRPPTDTQYF. CDR3 nucleotides: TGCAGCGTCGAACCGGGACGACCCCCCACAGATACGCAGTATTTT.

The chain has TRBV20-1 and TRBJ1-4, with D possibly TRBD1 on 6 matching bases. Germline values: CDR1 DFQATT, CDR2 SNEGSKA (reference sequence). The CDR3 loop spans 16 amino acids. The V end was cut by 5 bases, the J end by 0 bases, with 16 bases between. CDR3 nucleotide sequence: TGCAGTGCTCGGCAGGGGTCTTCCACAACTAATGAAAAACTGTTTTTT. Its translation is CSARQGSSTTNEKLFF.

This sequence joins TRBV20-1 and TRBJ2-5, with TRBD1 matching 8 bases. V lost 5 bases and J lost 4; bases outside the gene matches: 6. Germline CDR1 reads DFQATT; CDR2 reads SNEGSKA (reference sequence). The CDR3 length is 13 residues. This CDR3 is CSAPPGGLETQYF. CDR3 bases: TGCAGTGCTCCCCCAGGGGGCTTAGAGACCCAGTACTTC.

This clonotype has a handful of counts. In DNA form, the CDR3 reads TGTGCCAGCAGCCGTGACAGGGGAAGTGGCTACACCTTC. It is translated as CASSRDRGSGYTF. V is TRBV7-9 and J is TRBJ1-2; 8 bases agree with TRBD1. V was pared by 5 bases and J by 7 bases, with 6 bases of the junction left unmatched. Germline CDR1 SEHNR, CDR2 FQNEAQ (reference sequence). The CDR3 contains 13 residues.